A single sample is the source of the 27 T cell receptor beta chains below, sequenced in a study of pediatric ulcerative colitis. Sequenced by immunoSEQ multiplex PCR; TCRdb stores in-frame clones only, minus some. Of approximately 40,000 clones listed, approximately 73% are singletons. Rectal tissue came from one to two pinch biopsies taken at colonoscopy. The specimen was gut tissue. The receptor set was obtained from a boy younger than 18 with moderate ulcerative colitis.

The J gene is TRBJ1-1, the V gene TRBV7-8; possibly TRBD1 for D (5 bases). The CDR3 runs 12 residues. In germline, CDR1 is SGHVS, CDR2 FQNEAQ. V gave up 5 bases and J gave up 8 bases, with 12 bases separating them. This CDR3 is CASSPGLLEAFF. In nucleotides, the CDR3 is TGTGCCAGCAGCCCGGGACTCTTGGAAGCTTTCTTT.

The V and J genes are TRBV2 and TRBJ2-7; 9 bases are shared with TRBD1. The CDR3 is 16 residues long. Germline V gene sequence: CDR1 SNHLY, CDR2 FYNNEI. V gave up 4 bases and J gave up 4 bases; unmatched junction bases: 11. The CDR3 DNA follows: TGTGCCAGCAGTGGCGGTTTCGGGACAGGGCGGTACGAGCAGTACTTC. This gives the protein CASSGGFGTGRYEQYF. Complete variable domain (other parts from reference TRBV2 and TRBJ2-7): EPEVTQTPSHQVTQMGQEVILRCVPISNHLYFYWYRQILGQKVEFLVSFYNNEISEKSEIFDDQFSVERPDGSNFTLKIRSTKLEDSAMYFCASSGGFGTGRYEQYFGPGTRLTVT.

This sequence joins TRBV9 and TRBJ1-2; 10 bases are shared with TRBD1. V lost 3 bases, J lost 6 bases, and 5 bases stayed unmatched. Germline V gene sequence: CDR1 SGDLS, CDR2 YYNGEE. This CDR3 region has 14 residues. In DNA form, the CDR3 reads TGTGCCAGCAGCGCGCGACAGGGGGCCGATGGCTACACCTTC. Protein: CASSARQGADGYTF.

The chain is built from TRBV11-2 and TRBJ2-7; D is ambiguous. This CDR3 contains 14 residues. Germline CDR1 reads SGHAT; CDR2 reads FQNNGV. V lost 1 base and J 0 bases, leaving 7 bases between the germline ends. Here the CDR3 DNA reads TGTGCCAGCAGCTTAGTGGGCCACTCCTACGAGCAGTACTTC. Its translation is CASSLVGHSYEQYF.

This clone showed up just a few times. V gene TRBV5-4 combines with J gene TRBJ2-2, with D hard to call. Germline lookup yields CDR1 SGHNT and CDR2 YYREEE (reference sequence). Trimming took 3 bases from V and 1 from J, leaving 7 bases between them. The CDR3 covers 14 residues. In DNA form, the CDR3 reads TGTGCCAGCAGCTGGCGGCTGAACACCGGGGAGCTGTTTTTT. Amino acid sequence: CASSWRLNTGELFF.

This clone was observed a few times. The genes are TRBV4-2 and TRBJ1-5; 9 bases fit TRBD1. The CDR3 spans 19 residues. Trimming took 0 bases from V and 3 from J; bases not matched to a gene: 12. Germline-derived CDR1 and CDR2 are LGHNA and YNFKEQ. The CDR3 spells CASSQEGDHRGHLNQPQHF. In DNA form, the CDR3 reads TGTGCCAGCAGCCAAGAAGGGGACCACAGGGGGCACCTCAATCAGCCCCAGCATTTT.

This clone was counted between two and nine times. The chain links TRBV5-1 to TRBJ1-1, with TRBD1 matching over 10 bases. After removal of 4 bases from V and 8 bases from J, the junction contained 14 bases not matched to a gene. CDR1 SGHRS and CDR2 YFSETQ come from the germline V gene. This CDR3 has 16 residues. CDR3 loop: CASSLRQGAVGSEAFF. As DNA, the CDR3 is TGCGCCAGCAGCCTTCGACAGGGGGCGGTTGGTTCCGAAGCTTTCTTT.

This sequence joins TRBV5-1 and TRBJ2-5; 9 nucleotides align to TRBD1. CDR1 SGHRS and CDR2 YFSETQ come from the germline V gene. V lost 4 bases to trimming and J lost 2 bases; unmatched junction nucleotides: 6. CDR3 size: 15 residues. CDR3 loop: CASSLTGGWQETQYF. CDR3 sequence (DNA): TGCGCCAGCAGCCTGACAGGGGGGTGGCAAGAGACCCAGTACTTC.

V gene TRBV7-9 combines with J gene TRBJ1-2; 7 positions agree with TRBD1. Germline CDR1 SEHNR, CDR2 FQNEAQ (reference sequence). The CDR3 runs 13 residues. V lost 3 bases and J lost 6; bases outside the gene matches: 4. The DNA for the CDR3 is TGTGCCAGCAGCTTGGACACAGGGGATGGCTACACCTTC. Protein product: CASSLDTGDGYTF. The full variable domain, in which reference TRBV7-9 and TRBJ1-2 provide the parts outside the CDR3, is DTGVSQNPRHKITKRGQNVTFRCDPISEHNRLYWYRQTLGQGPEFLTYFQNEAQLEKSRLLSDRFSAERPKGSFSTLEIQRTEQGDSAMYLCASSLDTGDGYTFGSGTRLTVV.

The sample holds one count of this clone. The chain is built from TRBV7-2 and TRBJ2-3, with 8 bases fitting TRBD2. V was clipped by 5 bases and J by 6 bases; unmatched bases: 7. Per germline, CDR1 SGHTA and CDR2 FQGNSA. The CDR3 spans 14 residues. In DNA form, the CDR3 reads TGTGCCAGCAGCCCCGGGGGGGCCGGGGATACGCAGTATTTT. Its protein is CASSPGGAGDTQYF. The complete variable domain, with remaining parts taken from reference TRBV7-2 and TRBJ2-3, reads GAGVSQSPSNKVTEKGKDVELRCDPISGHTALYWYRQSLGQGLEFLIYFQGNSAPDKSGLPSDRFSAERTGGSVSTLTIQRTQQEDSAVYLCASSPGGAGDTQYFGPGTRLTVL.

In nucleotides, the CDR3 is TGTGCCAGCAGAGAAACTAGCACCTACACAGATACGCAGTATTTT. This encodes CASRETSTYTDTQYF. The chain couples TRBV6-4 to TRBJ2-3; tentatively, D is TRBD2 (6 bases). CDR1 MRHNA and CDR2 SNTAGT come from the germline V gene. This CDR3 has 15 amino acids. V lost 6 bases, J lost 2 bases, and 15 bases lay in between.

This clone was counted a single time. The rearrangement uses TRBV27 and TRBJ2-3, with TRBD1 matching over 10 bases. The CDR3 length is 14 residues. Trimming at V came to 6 bases and at J to 6 bases, leaving 6 bases not matched to a gene. Germline values: CDR1 MNHEY, CDR2 SMNVEV (reference sequence). CDR3 sequence reads: CASRETGGRDTQYF. As DNA, the CDR3 is TGTGCCAGCAGGGAGACAGGGGGCCGTGATACGCAGTATTTT.

This clone showed up just a few times. CDR3 coding DNA: TGTGCCAGCAGCCCTCGGGACAGAGACCCGTTTACCTTC. Protein product: CASSPRDRDPFTF. The chain has TRBV6-6 and TRBJ1-2; 7 nucleotides agree with TRBD1. The ends lost 6 bases at V and 14 bases at J; junction bases unmatched: 15. The germline CDR1 and CDR2 sequences are MNHNY and SVGAGI (reference sequence). The CDR3 sequence is 13 residues long.

The chain is built from TRBV11-2 and TRBJ2-3; the match to TRBD2 covers 8 bases. From germline, CDR1 is SGHAT and CDR2 FQNNGV. The CDR3 consists of 16 residues. V shed 5 bases, J shed 6 bases, and the junction held 13 bases outside the gene matches. CDR3 in DNA: TGTGCCAGCAGCACAAGGACTAGCAGTGCGGGGGATACGCAGTATTTT. Its translation: CASSTRTSSAGDTQYF.

The chain uses TRBV4-1 and TRBJ1-1; possibly TRBD1 for D (5 bases). The germline CDR1 and CDR2 sequences are MGHRA and YSYEKL. V lost 0 bases to trimming and J lost 9 bases, with 17 bases between them. This CDR3 region has 15 residues. This chain's CDR3 is CASSQDPGGRWQAFF. In DNA form, the CDR3 reads TGCGCCAGCAGCCAAGATCCTGGGGGGAGGTGGCAAGCTTTCTTT.

As concerns this clone: The germline gene is not matched at one end of the junction; a read error may be the cause. V gene TRBV28 combines with J gene TRBJ2-7; TRBD1 matches at 8 bases. This CDR3 spans 16 amino acids. CDR1 MDHEN and CDR2 SYDVKM come from the germline V gene. Here the CDR3 DNA reads TGTGCCAGCAGTTTCCCGACAGGGGAACTAGCTTCGACGGAAGACTTC. Translating it yields CASSFPTGELASTEDF.

The genes are TRBV23-1 and TRBJ2-7, with D uncertain. TRBV23-1 is an ORF, with its function uncertain. CDR3 length equals 14 residues. The V gene lost 0 bases and the J gene lost 3 bases, with 9 bases spanning the gap. The CDR3 DNA reads as TGCGCCAGCAGTCAATCAGGCCAAGACTACGAGCAGTACTTC. Its protein is CASSQSGQDYEQYF.

The chain uses TRBV9 and TRBJ2-3, with TRBD2 identical over 12 bases. Germline CDR1 and CDR2: SGDLS and YYNGEE. This CDR3 contains 19 residues. Losses at the gene ends were 0 bases for V and 5 bases for J; bases not matched to a gene: 13. The CDR3 sequence is CASSVGFPSGGAEGDTQYF. Here the CDR3 DNA reads TGTGCCAGCAGCGTAGGGTTCCCTAGCGGGGGGGCCGAAGGAGATACGCAGTATTTT.

V and J are TRBV5-6 and TRBJ1-2; D is unclear. V lost 0 bases and J lost 4, with 7 bases in between. The germline V gene has CDR1 SGHDT and CDR2 YYEEEE. The CDR3 spans 13 residues. The CDR3 nucleotides are TGTGCCAGCAGCTTGGAGTGGGTCTATGGCTACACCTTC. Residues: CASSLEWVYGYTF.

This clone was seen just once. This chain uses TRBV5-1 with TRBJ2-3; TRBD2 agrees at 8 bases. V dropped 2 bases and J dropped 1; count of bases not matched to a gene: 6. This CDR3 region has 16 residues. The V gene's germline CDR1 is SGHRS and CDR2 YFSETQ. The CDR3 DNA reads as TGCGCCAGCAGCTTACCGGGGGGGCCGGGCACAGATACGCAGTATTTT. Amino acids: CASSLPGGPGTDTQYF.

The chain's CDR3 is CASSSGTGVYGYTF. For the CDR3, the DNA is TGTGCCAGCAGCTCCGGGACAGGAGTCTATGGCTACACCTTC. This rearrangement joins TRBV5-6 to TRBJ1-2, with TRBD1 matching over 8 bases. CDR3 size: 14 residues. The germline gives CDR1 SGHDT, CDR2 YYEEEE. J lost 4 bases, V lost 3 bases, and 5 bases had no gene match.

This chain uses TRBV5-5 with TRBJ2-7, with D tentatively TRBD2 (6 bases). This CDR3 has 14 amino acids. Germline CDR1 reads SGHKS; CDR2 reads YYEKEE (reference sequence). V was shortened by 1 base and J by 0 bases, with 8 bases between the two germline ends. The DNA for the CDR3 is TGTGCCAGCAGCTTGTACGGGGGCTCCTACGAGCAGTACTTC. It translates to CASSLYGGSYEQYF.

The J gene is TRBJ2-7, the V gene TRBV28, with 7 bases matching TRBD2. In germline, CDR1 is MDHEN, CDR2 SYDVKM. Trimming removed 6 bases from V and 1 base from J; junction bases left unmatched: 9. The length of the CDR3 is 15 residues. The CDR3 region has the DNA TGTGCCAGCAGCCCCGATCCCGGGAGGTCCTACGAGCAGTACTTC. This translates into CASSPDPGRSYEQYF. Using reference TRBV28 and TRBJ2-7 for the parts outside the CDR3, the full variable domain is DVKVTQSSRYLVKRTGEKVFLECVQDMDHENMFWYRQDPGLGLRLIYFSYDVKMKEKGDIPEGYSVSREKKERFSLILESASTNQTSMYLCASSPDPGRSYEQYFGPGTRLTVT.

In this sample, this clone turned up once. The genes are TRBV30 and TRBJ2-7, with 9 positions matching TRBD2. Unmatched junction bases numbered 14, after V lost 5 bases and J lost 3 bases. The CDR3 length is 16 residues. Germline CDR1 GTSNPN, CDR2 SVGIG (reference sequence). CDR3 nucleotides: TGTGCCTGGTCTGCGCGGGGGGGCCGGTGGCTCTACGAGCAGTACTTC. It translates to CAWSARGGRWLYEQYF.

This chain's CDR3 is CATGMDQTYEQYF. The CDR3 nucleotides are TGTGCCACCGGTATGGACCAAACCTACGAGCAGTACTTC. This chain connects TRBV18 to TRBJ2-7; D not resolved. Trimming pared 10 bases from V and 2 bases from J, leaving 15 bases between. The germline V gene encodes CDR1 KGHSH and CDR2 LQKENI. This CDR3 is 13 amino acids long.

Of note for this clone: One end of the junction varies from germline; a read error may be responsible. The same CDR3 also results from other DNA sequences found in this sample. This chain connects TRBV7-7 to TRBJ2-1; D perhaps matches TRBD1 (6 bases). The CDR3 is 13 amino acids. CDR1 is SSHAT and CDR2 is FNYEAQ in the germline V gene (reference sequence). CDR3 DNA: TGTGCTAGCAGCTTAGGAACAGGGCGTGAGCAGTTCTTC. As protein: CASSLGTGREQFF.

V is TRBV27 and J is TRBJ2-1; 8 bases align to TRBD2. Germline V gene lookup returns CDR1 MNHEY and CDR2 SMNVEV (reference sequence). With V trimmed by 8 bases and J by 6 bases, 9 bases remained unmatched. The CDR3 totals 14 residues. CDR3 residues: CASLGLGAGNEQFF. Here the CDR3 DNA reads TGTGCCAGCCTGGGACTAGGGGCGGGCAATGAGCAGTTCTTC.